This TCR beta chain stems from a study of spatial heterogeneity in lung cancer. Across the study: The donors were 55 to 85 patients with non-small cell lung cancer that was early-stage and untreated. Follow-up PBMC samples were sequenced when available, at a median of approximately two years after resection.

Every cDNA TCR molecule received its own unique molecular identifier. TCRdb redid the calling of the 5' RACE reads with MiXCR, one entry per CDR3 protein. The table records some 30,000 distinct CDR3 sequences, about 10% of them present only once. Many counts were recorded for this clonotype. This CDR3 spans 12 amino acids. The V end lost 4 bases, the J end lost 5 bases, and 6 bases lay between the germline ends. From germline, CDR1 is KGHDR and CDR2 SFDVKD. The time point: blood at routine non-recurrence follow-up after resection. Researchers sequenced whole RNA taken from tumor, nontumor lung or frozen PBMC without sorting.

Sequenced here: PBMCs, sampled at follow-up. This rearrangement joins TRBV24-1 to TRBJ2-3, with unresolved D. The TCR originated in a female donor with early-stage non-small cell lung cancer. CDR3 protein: CATSDPRDTQYF. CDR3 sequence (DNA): TGTGCCACCAGTGACCCGAGAGATACGCAGTATTTT.